This is a list of T cell receptor beta chains from one sample in a study of blood T cell repertoires in COVID-19. Clones were read by immunoSEQ multiplex PCR, and TCRdb kept only the in-frame ones, dropping some. The sample includes 85,000 to 120,000 clones, around 80% of them seen just once. Sequencing was performed on peripheral blood. These receptors all stem from a woman aged 55-69 years with acute or convalescent COVID-19. CDR3s include the opening cysteine and the closing phenylalanine or tryptophan. D genes are given only for firm matches. Not all rows give a size; the values are once, few, many and, for expanded clones, a class.

J gene,clone size,V gene,D gene,CDR3 DNA,CDR3 protein
TRBJ1-2,.,TRBV2,TRBD1,TGTGCCAGCAGTGAGGGGGCTGGACAGGGGGCCTATGGCTACACCTTC,CASSEGAGQGAYGYTF
TRBJ1-3,few,TRBV4-1,.,TGCGCCAGCAGCCGCCAGGGTTTGGTACTAGCCGGAAACACCATATATTTT,CASSRQGLVLAGNTIYF
TRBJ2-7,.,TRBV5-8,.,TGTGCCAGCAGCCACAGGAGCCACTACGAGCAGTACTTC,CASSHRSHYEQYF
TRBJ2-7,.,TRBV7-2,TRBD2,TGTGCCAGCAGCTTAGGACCTAGCGGGGGTACGTACGAGCAGTACTTC,CASSLGPSGGTYEQYF
TRBJ1-5,once,TRBV2,TRBD1,TGTGCCAGCATGTCGGGACAGGGTTTCAATCAGCCCCAGCATTTT,CASMSGQGFNQPQHF
TRBJ1-1,once,TRBV5-1,.,TGCGCCAGCAGCTTGACCGGGGCTGAAGCTTTCTTT,CASSLTGAEAFF
TRBJ1-4,.,TRBV7-8,TRBD1,TGTGCCAGCAGCGAGGACAGGGACGAAAAACTGTTTTTT,CASSEDRDEKLFF
TRBJ2-3,few,TRBV5-6,TRBD2,TGTGCCTCGGGACTAGCGGGAGCAGATACGCAGTATTTT,CASGLAGADTQYF
TRBJ1-1,.,TRBV3-1/TRBV3-2,TRBD1,TGTGCCAGCAGCCAAGGGGGTTACAGGGGGCAAACTGAAGCTTTCTTT,CASSQGGYRGQTEAFF
TRBJ2-1,many,TRBV6-4,TRBD2,TGTGCCAGCAGTGACAGTTCTAGCGGGAGTGCAGATGAGCAGTTCTTC,CASSDSSSGSADEQFF
TRBJ2-6,.,TRBV19,TRBD1,TGTGCCAGTAGTATGGGACAGGGGGTCTCTGGGGCCAACGTCCTGACTTTC,CASSMGQGVSGANVLTF
TRBJ1-1,few,TRBV5-1,TRBD1,TGCGCCAGCAGCTTTACCGACAGGGGATCTGAAGCTTTCTTT,CASSFTDRGSEAFF
TRBJ1-4,.,TRBV19,TRBD1,TGTGCCAGTATAAGGACAGGGGCTAATGAAAAACTGTTTTTT,CASIRTGANEKLFF
TRBJ1-3,.,TRBV3-1/TRBV3-2,TRBD1,TGTGCCAGCAGCCAAGCCGGGACAGGGAGTCAGCTGTTGGGAAACACCATATATTTT,CASSQAGTGSQLLGNTIYF
TRBJ1-1,.,TRBV7-9,.,TGTGCCAGCAGCTTCAGGGGGAACACTGAAGCTTTCTTT,CASSFRGNTEAFF
TRBJ2-1,.,TRBV12-3/TRBV12-4,.,TGTGCCAGCAGTTTAGGCCGGGGTAGTGAGCAGTTCTTC,CASSLGRGSEQFF
TRBJ2-1,.,TRBV9,.,TGTGCCAGCAGCGTAAATGGCCGGGATACCTACAATGAGCAGTTCTTC,CASSVNGRDTYNEQFF
TRBJ2-7,few,TRBV21-1,.,TGTGCCAGCAGCAAGGCCCTAGCGGGGGACTACGAGCAGTACTTC,CASSKALAGDYEQYF
TRBJ2-3,.,TRBV5-6,TRBD2,TGTGCCAGCAGTCCGGCGGGGGTTCCCACAGATACGCAGTATTTT,CASSPAGVPTDTQYF
TRBJ2-3,.,TRBV12-3/TRBV12-4,TRBD2,TGTGCCAGCGGGGGGGACCGGTTAGATACGCAGTATTTT,CASGGDRLDTQYF
TRBJ2-5,.,TRBV19,.,TGTGCCAGTAGTAAGCTAGCGCAAGAGACCCAGTACTTC,CASSKLAQETQYF
TRBJ1-1,.,TRBV6-5,.,TGTGCCAGCAGGGTGGCAGGGCGGAACACTGAAGCTTTCTTT,CASRVAGRNTEAFF
TRBJ2-1,once,TRBV5-1,TRBD2,TGCGCCAGCAGCCCTACTAGCGGCTACAATGAGCAGTTCTTC,CASSPTSGYNEQFF
TRBJ1-2,.,TRBV6-5,.,TGTGCCAGCAGGCCGACAGGTTCTAACTATGGCTACACCTTC,CASRPTGSNYGYTF
TRBJ1-2,.,TRBV19,.,TGTGCCAGTAGTATGGTGGCCCGGAGGGGCTACACCTTC,CASSMVARRGYTF
TRBJ1-6,.,TRBV6-6,.,TGTGCCAGTTTCCTCGGGAGGGACTCACCCCTCCACTTT,CASFLGRDSPLHF
TRBJ2-1,.,TRBV15,.,TGTGCCACCAGCAGAGATATGGCGGGCTCCTACAATGAGCAGTTCTTC,CATSRDMAGSYNEQFF
TRBJ1-1,once,TRBV5-4,TRBD1,TGTGCCAGCAGCTGGGGACAGGGAAACACTGAAGCTTTCTTT,CASSWGQGNTEAFF
TRBJ1-6,.,TRBV30,.,TGTGCCTGGAGGGATTCGACTACCTGGGAACAATCACCCCTCCACTTT,CAWRDSTTWEQSPLHF
TRBJ2-2,.,TRBV7-9,.,TGTGCCAGCAGCCAGGGACTGGGTAACACCGGGGAGCTGTTTTTT,CASSQGLGNTGELFF
TRBJ1-2,.,TRBV20-1,.,TGCAGTGCTAGTGGCTCAGGCAACTATGGCTACACCTTC,CSASGSGNYGYTF
TRBJ2-2,.,TRBV3-1/TRBV3-2,.,TGTGCCAGCAGCCAGAAACTAGGGATCACCGGGGAGCTGTTTTTT,CASSQKLGITGELFF
TRBJ1-2,.,TRBV28,TRBD1,TGTGCCACTCCGGGACAGGGGACCTCTAACTATGGCTACACCTTC,CATPGQGTSNYGYTF
TRBJ2-2,.,TRBV6-5,.,TGTGCCAGCAGTAGACAGTCCGGCACCGGGGAGCTGTTTTTT,CASSRQSGTGELFF
TRBJ2-3,.,TRBV19,TRBD1,TGTGCCAGTGCAGGGGGCGCAGGCACAGATACGCAGTATTTT,CASAGGAGTDTQYF
TRBJ1-2,.,TRBV29-1,.,TGCAGCGTCGATCAGGGGCGCGCGGATCTAGCCTATGGCTACACCTTC,CSVDQGRADLAYGYTF
TRBJ1-2,few,TRBV7-2,TRBD1,TGTGCCAGCAGCCCGGACAGGAACTATGGCTACACCTTC,CASSPDRNYGYTF
TRBJ1-2,.,TRBV6-6,.,TGTGCCAGCAGTTACTCGAGCGGGAAGGGGGATGGCTACACCTTC,CASSYSSGKGDGYTF
TRBJ2-2,.,TRBV3-1/TRBV3-2,.,TGTGCCAGCAGCACGCAGGGATACACCGGGGAGCTGTTTTTT,CASSTQGYTGELFF
TRBJ2-3,.,TRBV4-2,TRBD2,TGTGCCAGCAGCCAAGTAGCGGGGGGGCCCACAGATACGCAGTATTTT,CASSQVAGGPTDTQYF
TRBJ2-7,.,TRBV7-9,.,TGTGCCAGCAGCTTAGCGGGAGTACACTACGAGCAGTACTTC,CASSLAGVHYEQYF
TRBJ2-1,.,TRBV19,.,TGTGCCAGTAGTATAGCTGGCGTGGGCAGCTACAATGAGCAGTTCTTC,CASSIAGVGSYNEQFF
TRBJ1-2,.,TRBV2,TRBD1,TGTGCCAGCAGCGGACAGGGGTTTAACTATGGCTACACCTTC,CASSGQGFNYGYTF
TRBJ1-1,.,TRBV7-2,.,TGTGCCAGCAGCTTATCGGGCGGACAGAACACTGAAGCTTTCTTT,CASSLSGGQNTEAFF
TRBJ1-1,many,TRBV2,TRBD1,TGTGCCAGCAGTGTAGACAGGGTGACTGAAGCTTTCTTT,CASSVDRVTEAFF
TRBJ1-3,.,TRBV14,TRBD1,TGTGCCAGCAGCCATGGAGCTACCTCCGGGACAGGGCGGACTGGAAACACCATATATTTT,CASSHGATSGTGRTGNTIYF
TRBJ2-7,.,TRBV7-6,.,TGTGCCAGCAGCTCCTTCCCCGGGGGAACCTACGAGCAGTACTTC,CASSSFPGGTYEQYF
TRBJ1-6,.,TRBV12-3/TRBV12-4,TRBD1,TGTGCCAGCAGGCAGGGGGTTGGTTCACCCCTCCACTTT,CASRQGVGSPLHF
TRBJ1-2,.,TRBV2,.,TGTGCCAGCAGTGAAGCAAGGACTCAGGGGAGAGGAGGCTACACCTTC,CASSEARTQGRGGYTF
TRBJ1-3,.,TRBV7-8,.,TGTGCCAGCAGTACTCCCGGAAACACCATATATTTT,CASSTPGNTIYF